This TCR beta chain was recovered during a study of OX40 agonist ivuxolimab in advanced cancers. Overall study context: Patients received intravenous ivuxolimab every 2 weeks at 0.01 to 10 mg/kg.

This clone turned up a few times. The antigen remains unidentified. The germline CDR1 and CDR2 sequences are SGHRS and YFSETQ. The CDR3 spans 14 residues. V lost 1 base to trimming and J lost 0 bases, with 7 bases between them. Sequencing was performed with immunoSEQ multiplex PCR; in TCRdb, only in-frame clones are kept and a portion is missing. Of around 46,000 clones listed, roughly four fifths are singletons. Study-wide points: Clonal expansion was seen in CD4+ and CD8+ blood T cells by week 6 at 0.1 to 3.0 mg/kg.

Baseline was the first blood sampling point, followed by cycle 4 day 1 and cycle 7 day 1. Sequences were derived from CD4+ or CD8+ T cells sorted from blood, sampled in a trial of the OX40 agonist ivuxolimab. This clonotype was obtained from an adult with an advanced solid tumor such as melanoma, head and neck, liver or kidney cancer. The V and J genes are TRBV5-1 and TRBJ1-1, with D possibly matching TRBD1 (5 bases). CDR3 bases: TGCGCCAGCAGCTTGAGACAGCTGAACACTGAAGCTTTCTTT. The encoded protein is CASSLRQLNTEAFF.